These 10 T cell receptor beta chains share one sample of origin, sequenced in a study of T cell repertoires in cytomegalovirus infection (dated by TCRdb to 2018 to 2020). TCRdb shows the sequencer as Illumina HiSeq 1500. The public reads were run again by TCRdb, first through fastp at Q25 and then through MiXCR, and only productive beta chains were kept. Every entry covers one CDR3 protein and lists the most common genes and DNA from its rows. This sample lists about 530,000 distinct CDR3 sequences; less than 30% were detected once. Of the sample, 13% is held by the ten largest clones. Material for sequencing was PBMCs. These receptors were collected from a human donor in good health (CMV status not recorded). Some clones in this sample may be carry-over from other donors' samples.

This clonotype was counted many times. The chain carries TRBV7-2 and TRBJ2-1, with D possibly being TRBD2 (5 bases). The CDR3 covers 16 residues. Per germline, CDR1 SGHTA and CDR2 FQGNSA. V lost 5 bases to trimming and J lost 2 bases, with 16 bases between them. CDR3 in amino acids: CASSTQVGETYNEQFF. The CDR3 nucleotides read TGTGCCAGCAGCACCCAGGTTGGGGAGACCTACAATGAGCAGTTCTTC.

This chain connects TRBV5-6 to TRBJ2-1; maybe TRBD1 (6 bases). CDR3 length: 14 residues. Per germline, CDR1 SGHDT and CDR2 YYEEEE. The ends were cut back, 0 bases at V and 5 bases at J, with 9 bases in the middle. The chain's CDR3 is CASSLVQGNNEQFF. As DNA, the CDR3 is TGTGCCAGCAGCTTGGTTCAGGGGAACAATGAGCAGTTCTTC.

The table lists this clonotype with many counts. The V gene is TRBV12-3 or TRBV12-4, the J gene TRBJ2-1, with D possibly being TRBD1 (6 bases). V was cut by 5 bases and J by 4 bases, with 9 bases left in between. The CDR3 is 13 amino acids. The CDR3: CASSVGQYNEQFF. The CDR3 region has the DNA TGTGCCAGCAGTGTAGGACAGTACAATGAGCAGTTCTTC.

The table lists this clonotype with a few counts. The CDR3 DNA reads TGTGCCACCAGTGATTGGGGACTAGCGCACGTCGAGATGGAGCAGTTCTTC. Translating it yields CATSDWGLAHVEMEQFF. The chain links TRBV24-1 to TRBJ2-1; TRBD2 matches at 10 bases. The CDR3 length is 17 residues. Per germline, CDR1 KGHDR and CDR2 SFDVKD. Trimming cost V 2 bases and J 10 bases; bases outside gene matches: 13.

CDR3 protein: CASSPGQGEGGELFF. Here the CDR3 DNA reads TGTGCCAGCAGCCCGGGACAGGGGGAGGGCGGGGAGCTGTTTTTT. The genes are TRBV7-2 and TRBJ2-2; 11 bases are shared with TRBD1. The germline V gene encodes CDR1 SGHTA and CDR2 FQGNSA. Unmatched junction bases numbered 6, after V lost 5 bases and J lost 7 bases. The CDR3 loop spans 15 amino acids.

The gene calls are TRBV29-1 and TRBJ2-5; D is undetermined. V dropped 4 bases and J dropped 1 base, with 13 bases sitting between them. Germline V lookup: CDR1 SQVTM, CDR2 ANQGSEA. This CDR3 contains 14 residues. The CDR3 protein is CSVVSRHTQETQYF. CDR3 nucleotides: TGCAGCGTTGTGTCGCGGCATACCCAAGAGACCCAGTACTTC.

The J gene is TRBJ2-1, the V gene TRBV5-1; 8 positions match TRBD2. Per the germline V gene, CDR1 is SGHRS and CDR2 is YFSETQ. V trimming: 0 bases; J trimming: 6 bases; junction bases outside the gene matches: 11. The CDR3 covers 17 residues. The CDR3 nucleotides are TGCGCCAGCAGCTTGGGGGTTGTGGCGGGAGGTCCCAATGAGCAGTTCTTC. This gives the protein CASSLGVVAGGPNEQFF. The variable domain in full, completed from reference TRBV5-1 and TRBJ2-1, reads KAGVTQTPRYLIKTRGQQVTLSCSPISGHRSVSWYQQTPGQGLQFLFEYFSETQRNKGNFPGRFSGRQFSNSRSEMNVSTLELGDSALYLCASSLGVVAGGPNEQFFGPGTRLTVL.

This clonotype was seen only a few times. The chain recombines TRBV20-1 with TRBJ1-2; D is ambiguous. The V and J ends lost 0 bases and 4 bases respectively, with 12 bases between them. CDR3 length equals 14 residues. Looked up from germline, CDR1 is DFQATT and CDR2 is SNEGSKA (reference sequence). The CDR3 DNA sequence: TGCAGTGCTAGAGAGGACTTTATAAGCTATGGCTACACCTTC. Its translation is CSAREDFISYGYTF.

CDR3 bases: TGTGCCAGCAGTCCACCCGGGATCCTCGAAGCTTTCTTT. Translation: CASSPPGILEAFF. The gene calls are TRBV28 and TRBJ1-1; D gene uncertain. This CDR3 is 13 amino acids long. V was pared by 5 bases and J by 8 bases, with 15 bases between. Germline CDR1 is MDHEN and CDR2 is SYDVKM.

This sequence joins TRBV6-2 or TRBV6-3 and TRBJ2-1; tentative D call: TRBD2 (6 bases). CDR3 length: 16 residues. Trimming cost V 9 bases and J 2 bases, with 20 bases left between them. CDR1 and CDR2 from the germline V gene are MNHEY and SVGEGT. The CDR3 reads CASCSNPAGAYNEQFF. The DNA of the CDR3 is TGTGCCAGTTGTTCCAATCCAGCGGGCGCCTACAATGAGCAGTTCTTC.